This T cell receptor beta chain was captured in a study of regulatory T cells in long-lasting Graves disease. The time point: persistent/refractory GD, antithyroid drugs over 5 years with positive TRAb. Researchers made the TCR library from RNA that was extracted from PBMCs. The authors built TCR beta libraries using iRepertoire HTBI primers and Arm-PCR of CDR3 regions. MiXCR was run by TCRdb on the multiplex PCR reads, yielding one entry per CDR3 protein. The data contain 250,000 to 300,000 distinct CDR3 sequences, 22% of them singletons. V lost 1 base and J lost 4, with 10 bases in between. Germline assignment: CDR1 SGHTA and CDR2 FQGNSA. This CDR3 comprises 15 residues.

The receptor was isolated from a female donor with Graves disease. The starting material was peripheral blood mononuclear cells (PBMCs), obtained when the disease was refractory, from a patient treated with antithyroid drugs. The rearrangement uses TRBV7-2 and TRBJ1-4; D call uncertain. The CDR3 nucleotides are TGTGCCAGCAGCTTAGGGGGAGGCCATAATGAAAAACTGTTTTTT. Translation: CASSLGGGHNEKLFF.